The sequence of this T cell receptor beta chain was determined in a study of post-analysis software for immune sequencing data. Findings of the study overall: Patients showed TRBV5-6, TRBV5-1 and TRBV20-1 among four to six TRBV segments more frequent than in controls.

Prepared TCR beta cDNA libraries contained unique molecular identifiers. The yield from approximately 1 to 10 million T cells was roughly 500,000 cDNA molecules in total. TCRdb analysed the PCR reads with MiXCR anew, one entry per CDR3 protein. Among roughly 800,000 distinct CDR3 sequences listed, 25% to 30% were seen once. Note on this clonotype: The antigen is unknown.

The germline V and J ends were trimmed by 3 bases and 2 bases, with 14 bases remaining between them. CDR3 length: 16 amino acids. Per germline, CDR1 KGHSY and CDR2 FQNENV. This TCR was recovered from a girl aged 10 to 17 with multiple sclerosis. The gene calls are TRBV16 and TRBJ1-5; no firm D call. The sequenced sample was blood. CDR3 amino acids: CASSQEGIQGNQPQHF. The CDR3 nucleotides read TGTGCCAGCAGCCAGGAGGGAATCCAGGGCAATCAGCCCCAGCATTTT.